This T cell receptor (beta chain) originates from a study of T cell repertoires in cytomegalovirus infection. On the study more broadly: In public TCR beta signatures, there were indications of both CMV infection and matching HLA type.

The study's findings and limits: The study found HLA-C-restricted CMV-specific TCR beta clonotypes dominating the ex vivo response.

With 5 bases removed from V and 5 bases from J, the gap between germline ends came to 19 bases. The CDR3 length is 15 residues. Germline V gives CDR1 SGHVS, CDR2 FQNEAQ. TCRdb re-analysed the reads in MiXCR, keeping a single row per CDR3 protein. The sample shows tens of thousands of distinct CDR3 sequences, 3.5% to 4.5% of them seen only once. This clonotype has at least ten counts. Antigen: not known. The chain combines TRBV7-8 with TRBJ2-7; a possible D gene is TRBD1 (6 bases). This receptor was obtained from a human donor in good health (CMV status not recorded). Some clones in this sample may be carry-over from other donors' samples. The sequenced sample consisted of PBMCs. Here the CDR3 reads CASSTHRAFEDEQYF. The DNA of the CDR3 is TGTGCCAGCAGCACTCACAGGGCCTTTGAGGACGAGCAGTACTTC.